The sequence of this T cell receptor (beta chain) was determined in a study of monozygotic twins with inflammatory bowel disease (dated by TCRdb to the late 2010s). Concerning the study at large: A total of some 30 monozygotic twin pairs were included in the full study, comprising nine German pairs (four IBD-concordant, five IBD-discordant) and 19 IBD-discordant Danish pairs. Each individual had, on average, about 151 000 unique TCRalpha sequences and 181 000 unique TCRbeta sequences available for analysis. The search for disease-associated traits relied mainly on comparing IBD patients with their genetically identical healthy co-twins within discordant pairs. Overall results and qualifications from the work: Concordant and discordant twins showed no difference in repertoire similarity, possibly because of limited statistical power. Differing immunosuppressive treatments among patients may have added background noise and inter-individual variability to the repertoires. The analysis was unable to tell different T cell subtypes apart. Compared with healthy twins, IBD patients had fewer clonotypes in common with other individuals, a difference most pronounced in patients showing signs of disease activity. The results gave no support for a single strong signal or clonotype linked to IBD. Measured by the inverse Simpson index, TCRbeta repertoire diversity was lower in IBD patients than in their healthy co-twins.

The method behind the library was 5' RACE. The input for every TCR library was 3,500 to 4,500 ng of total RNA. For each sample, cDNA synthesis was carried out in eight separate reactions using SMARTScribe reverse transcriptase. During cDNA synthesis, unique molecular identifiers containing a 6-nucleotide sample barcode were introduced by template switching. TCRalpha and TCRbeta cDNA was amplified by two nested PCRs of approximately 17 and 9 cycles, with bead purification after each PCR. Before amplification, the cDNA was both treated with uracil DNA-glycosylase and purified with the QIAquick PCR purification kit. The second PCR was the step at which Illumina TruSeq-compatible adapters and sample-specific barcodes were added. TapeStation and Qubit were used to check library quality and concentration, and about 5.2 ng of each library went into the pool. Sequencing of the pooled libraries was done on an Illumina HiSeq2500 single-index Rapid Run using custom sequencing primers and 2 x 100 bp reads. Turning to the authors' computational methods: PCR and sequencing errors were corrected by UMI-based consensus assembly using MiGEC version 1.2.6. MiXCR version 2.1.1 was used to carry out V(D)J alignment, clonotype assembly and CDR3 extraction. To normalise gene usage, clonotype sharing and MAIT/NKT TCR abundance, the top 1000, 10 000 and 20 000 clonotypes in each sample were analysed. Diversity was computed as the inverse Simpson index with the vegan R package after downsampling to 27 000 UMIs. Statistical testing used paired Mann-Whitney U tests on the discordant twin pairs and applied Benjamini-Hochberg correction for multiple testing. The reads, reprocessed by TCRdb, yield one row per CDR3 protein sequence and no DNA. The V and J calls were determined by TCRdb, not by the authors. This sample's table carries approximately 400,000 distinct CDR3 sequences. The ten largest clones take up approximately 2.3% of the sample.

From the cysteine up to the phenylalanine, the CDR3 has a length of 13 residues. Nucleotide data are not available. Sequences SQVTM (CDR1) and ANQGSEA (CDR2) are obtained from the germline V gene. From each donor, a roughly 2.7 ml peripheral blood sample was drawn into PAXgene tubes and stored at -80 degrees C. Without any T cell sorting, total RNA was extracted from whole blood using the PAXgene blood miRNA kit on an automated QIAcube. Deep TCRalpha and TCRbeta repertoire profiling with unique molecular barcoding was performed on peripheral blood of monozygotic twin pairs concordant or discordant for inflammatory bowel disease. Smoking habits were recorded for all twin pairs, and individuals were classified as current, former or never smokers. Details on this clonotype: The antigen this receptor binds is unknown.

This sequence uses TRBV29-1 and TRBJ1-2. Sequenced sample: blood. The TCR originated in a human donor with ulcerative colitis or Crohn's disease, or a healthy co-twin of an affected twin (not recorded which). The CDR3 is CSVDMTEGGGYTF. With all but the CDR3 taken from the reference TRBV29-1 and TRBJ1-2 genes, the full variable domain is: SAVISQKPSRDICQRGTSLTIQCQVDSQVTMMFWYRQQPGQSLTLIATANQGSEATYESGFVIDKFPISRPNLTFSTLTVSNMSPEDSSIYLCSVDMTEGGGYTFGSGTRLTVV.